Each of the 18 T cell receptor beta chains below was sequenced from the same sample in a study of cytomegalovirus exposure and HLA in healthy donors. The PCR was carried out with 60 Vbeta primers and 13 Jbeta primers. Assay: immunoSEQ multiplex PCR; the TCRdb copy retains only in-frame clones and omits some. This table has over 150,000 clones, 79% appearing once. Input material: PBMCs. The receptors were gathered from a man aged 40-50 years in good health and CMV-seronegative.

DNA for the CDR3: TGCAGCGTTCGGGACTTTCCCCAAAACAATGAGCAGTTCTTC. This codes for CSVRDFPQNNEQFF. The chain is built from TRBV29-1 and TRBJ2-1; TRBD2 is a possible D gene (6 bases). CDR3 size: 14 residues. V gave up 5 bases and J gave up 5 bases, with 16 bases separating them. Looked up from germline, CDR1 is SQVTM and CDR2 is ANQGSEA.

This clone turned up a few times. The CDR3 nucleotides read TGCGCCAGCAGCTTGGGAGGGACTAGCTCCCGGCTTGAGCAGTTCTTC. Amino acids: CASSLGGTSSRLEQFF. V is TRBV5-1 and J is TRBJ2-1, with 9 bases lining up with TRBD2. Germline V CDR1 and CDR2: SGHRS, YFSETQ. The CDR3 has 16 amino acids. The V gene end was trimmed by 0 bases and the J gene end by 9 bases; junction bases not matched to a gene: 10.

The chain recombines TRBV19 with TRBJ1-1; 11 bases agree with TRBD1. Trimming took 9 bases from V and 1 from J; bases not matched to a gene: 7. The CDR3 is made up of 15 amino acids. Per the germline V gene, CDR1 is LNHDA and CDR2 is SQIVND (reference sequence). CDR3 residues: CARTDRGRENTEAFF. Written as DNA, the CDR3 is TGTGCCAGGACGGACAGGGGGCGAGAGAACACTGAAGCTTTCTTT.

The chain employs TRBV4-1 and TRBJ1-2, with 7 bases lining up with TRBD1. Germline assignment: CDR1 MGHRA and CDR2 YSYEKL. V was clipped by 5 bases and J by 6 bases; unmatched bases: 6. The CDR3 is 13 residues long. The CDR3 here is CASSGRGQNGYTF. CDR3 nucleotides: TGCGCCAGCAGCGGTCGGGGACAGAATGGCTACACCTTC.

The J gene is TRBJ2-3, the V gene TRBV19, with 10 nucleotides matching TRBD2. Germline V gene lookup returns CDR1 LNHDA and CDR2 SQIVND (reference sequence). The CDR3 runs to 16 residues. The V segment lost 5 bases and the J segment 4 bases; nucleotides outside the gene matches: 9. The CDR3 sequence: CASSRRLAGAADTQYF. The CDR3 bases are TGTGCCAGTAGTCGCCGGCTAGCGGGAGCAGCAGATACGCAGTATTTT.

In this sample, this clone turned up once. This chain links TRBV5-1 with TRBJ2-3; D may be TRBD2 (6 bases). V lost 4 bases and J 0 bases, leaving 12 bases between the germline ends. The CDR3 loop spans 15 amino acids. Germline lookup yields CDR1 SGHRS and CDR2 YFSETQ. CDR3 DNA: TGCGCCAGCAGCCCAGCCGGGACTAGCACAGATACGCAGTATTTT. It encodes CASSPAGTSTDTQYF.

This rearrangement joins TRBV2 to TRBJ2-2; possibly TRBD2 for D (6 bases). The germline V gene has CDR1 SNHLY and CDR2 FYNNEI. The CDR3 has 13 amino acids. Trimming removed 6 bases from V and 7 bases from J, with 12 bases in between. The CDR3 DNA sequence: TGTGCCAGCAGGGGGGGAGAGCACGGGGAGCTGTTTTTT. This encodes CASRGGEHGELFF. Filled out from reference TRBV2 and TRBJ2-2, the complete variable domain reads EPEVTQTPSHQVTQMGQEVILRCVPISNHLYFYWYRQILGQKVEFLVSFYNNEISEKSEIFDDQFSVERPDGSNFTLKIRSTKLEDSAMYFCASRGGEHGELFFGEGSRLTVL.

This chain joins TRBV9 and TRBJ1-2; maybe TRBD1 (6 bases). Germline values: CDR1 SGDLS, CDR2 YYNGEE. The CDR3 runs 14 residues. Trimming stripped 6 bases from V and 4 bases from J, with 16 bases between. The CDR3 DNA is TGTGCCAGCAACAGGGACGGGACACTCTATGGCTACACCTTC. It translates to CASNRDGTLYGYTF.

V is TRBV7-2 and J is TRBJ2-3; no definite D call. This CDR3 has 13 amino acids. The V gene lost 6 bases and the J gene lost 0 bases, with 7 bases spanning the gap. The germline V gene encodes CDR1 SGHTA and CDR2 FQGNSA. CDR3 sequence (DNA): TGTGCCAGCAGATTCCTTAGCACAGATACGCAGTATTTT. Translating gives CASRFLSTDTQYF.

This clone appeared once. The V gene is TRBV27, the J gene TRBJ2-5, with D tentatively TRBD2 (5 bases). This CDR3 is built from 13 residues. Germline values: CDR1 MNHEY, CDR2 SMNVEV (reference sequence). V was trimmed by 6 bases and J by 1 base, leaving 9 bases between them. The chain's CDR3 is CASSELGQETQYF. In DNA, the CDR3 is TGTGCCAGCAGCGAACTAGGCCAAGAGACCCAGTACTTC.

In this sample, this clone turned up once. CDR3 sequence: CASSEGRLYQETQYF. CDR3 DNA sequence: TGTGCCAGCAGTGAAGGTCGTCTGTACCAAGAGACCCAGTACTTC. This chain connects TRBV6-1 to TRBJ2-5; D uncertain. The CDR3 length is 15 residues. V lost 1 base to trimming and J lost 0 bases, with 9 bases between them. CDR1 MNHNS and CDR2 SASEGT come from the germline V gene.

In this sample, this clone turned up a few times. For the CDR3, the DNA is TGCGCCAGCAGCCAAGAGTTAGCGGGCAGCTCCTACGAGCAGTACTTC. Translated, it gives CASSQELAGSSYEQYF. The chain combines TRBV4-1 with TRBJ2-7; 7 bases agree with TRBD2. Per the germline V gene, CDR1 is MGHRA and CDR2 is YSYEKL. V dropped 0 bases and J dropped 0; count of bases not matched to a gene: 5. CDR3 length: 16 amino acids.

The CDR3 region has the DNA TGCAGTGCTAGGTGGGGCTACGAGCAGTACTTC. Translating gives CSARWGYEQYF. The genes are TRBV20-1 and TRBJ2-5; D unclear. The J call may be faulty, since TRBJ2-7 better matches the DNA end. This CDR3 region has 11 residues. Germline CDR1 is DFQATT and CDR2 is SNEGSKA (reference sequence).

A single count supports this clone. The chain uses TRBV13 and TRBJ1-2, with 9 bases matching TRBD1. The J segment lost 8 bases and the V segment lost 3 bases, leaving 7 bases of the junction unmatched. The CDR3 sequence is 14 residues long. The V gene's germline CDR1 is PRHDT and CDR2 FYEKMQ (reference sequence). CDR3 amino acids: CASSFLGQGRGYTF. In DNA, the CDR3 is TGTGCCAGCAGCTTTCTGGGACAGGGACGGGGCTACACCTTC.

The rearrangement links TRBV6-6 to TRBJ2-7, with D perhaps TRBD2 (5 bases). The germline V gene has CDR1 MNHNY and CDR2 SVGAGI (reference sequence). Trimming stripped 7 bases from V and 2 bases from J, with 15 bases between. This CDR3 contains 14 residues. This CDR3 reads CASTSPAEPYEQYF. CDR3 bases: TGTGCCAGCACCTCCCCAGCGGAGCCCTACGAGCAGTACTTC.

The V call is TRBV7-2, the J call TRBJ2-5, with 8 positions matching TRBD1. The J segment lost 10 bases and the V segment lost 2 bases, leaving 6 bases of the junction unmatched. The length of the CDR3 is 13 residues. The germline gives CDR1 SGHTA, CDR2 FQGNSA. CDR3 in amino acids: CASSLQGAQGQYF. The CDR3 DNA is TGTGCCAGCAGCTTACAGGGGGCGCAGGGCCAGTACTTC.

The chain employs TRBV6-5 and TRBJ2-1; possibly TRBD2 for D (7 bases). The germline V and J ends were trimmed by 11 bases and 4 bases, with 21 bases remaining between them. Germline V gene data show CDR1 as MNHEY and CDR2 as SVGAGI. The CDR3 contains 15 residues. The CDR3, as DNA: TGTGCCGCTCGTGGGGGGGCCCGCATGTACAATGAGCAGTTCTTC. This encodes CAARGGARMYNEQFF.

The genes are TRBV29-1 and TRBJ2-5, with D maybe TRBD1 (5 bases). V lost 8 bases and J lost 5, with 12 bases in between. This CDR3 has 11 amino acids. Germline V lookup: CDR1 SQVTM, CDR2 ANQGSEA. CDR3 nucleotide sequence: TGCAGCTCTCCAGGGTTCGAGACCCAGTACTTC. Amino acid sequence: CSSPGFETQYF.